This TCR beta chain derives from a study of T cells in Graves' hyperthyroidism and ophthalmopathy. Regions amplified from RNA transcripts were the TCR beta CDR3 regions. Initially, a first-round RT-PCR of the TCR CDR3 employed the HTBI primer set. TCRdb analysed the multiplex PCR reads with MiXCR anew, one entry per CDR3 protein. The sample records hundreds of thousands of distinct CDR3 sequences, more than 15% being singletons. At least ten counts were recorded for this clonotype. The V end lost 6 bases, the J end lost 2 bases, and 4 bases lay between the germline ends. CDR1 DFQATT and CDR2 SNEGSKA come from the germline V gene (reference sequence). This CDR3 is built from 10 residues. The source of the PBMCs was 10 ml of fresh peripheral blood.

The V gene is TRBV20-1, the J gene TRBJ1-1; D is undetermined. The source is a middle-aged woman with Graves' ophthalmopathy. Material for sequencing was blood. CDR3 nucleotide sequence: TGCAGTGCCGGAAACACTGAAGCTTTCTTT. It yields the protein CSAGNTEAFF.